This TCR beta chain was profiled in a study of T cell responses to AZD1222 COVID-19 vaccine. Deletions cut 6 bases from V and 5 bases from J, with 7 bases between. Per germline, CDR1 DFQATT and CDR2 SNEGSKA (reference sequence). The CDR3 has 10 residues. This clone was seen a few times. Sequenced by immunoSEQ multiplex PCR; TCRdb stores in-frame clones only, minus some. The sample has around 180,000 clones; approximately 92% are singletons. This receptor was taken from an adult in good health. Here the sequenced sample was peripheral blood, taken on day 0 of AZD1222 vaccination. V gene TRBV20-1 combines with J gene TRBJ2-5; D is uncertain. The CDR3 region is CSAFLETQYF. In nucleotides, the CDR3 is TGCAGTGCGTTCCTTGAGACCCAGTACTTC.